The 24 T cell receptor beta chains listed next were all sequenced from one sample in a study of PD-1 blockade in classical Hodgkin lymphoma. Each patient relapsed following autologous stem cell transplantation, and prior brentuximab vedotin exposure differed. Negative magnetic selection isolated CD4+ T cells from thawed PBMCs. Only in-frame clones appear in the TCRdb table, and some are missing; sequencing was by immunoSEQ multiplex PCR. The sample consists of around 34,000 clones, about nine tenths of them appearing once. The source material was CD4+ T cells from blood, sampled at baseline. These receptors were taken from a human donor with classical Hodgkin lymphoma.

V gene TRBV5-1 combines with J gene TRBJ2-2, with 8 bases fitting TRBD2. CDR1 is SGHRS and CDR2 is YFSETQ in the germline V gene. After removal of 4 bases from V and 10 bases from J, the junction contained 15 bases not matched to a gene. CDR3 length: 16 residues. The CDR3: CASSAVLRSGGMELFF. CDR3 coding DNA: TGCGCCAGCAGCGCCGTTCTGAGGAGCGGGGGCATGGAGCTGTTTTTT.

The chain is built from TRBV11-2 and TRBJ2-7; D is tentatively TRBD1 or TRBD2 (5 bases each). The CDR3 runs to 16 residues. Per germline, CDR1 SGHAT and CDR2 FQNNGV. Trimming stripped 4 bases from V and 3 bases from J, with 19 bases between. CDR3 sequence reads: CASSSRSATANYEQYF. CDR3 in DNA: TGTGCCAGCAGCTCCCGTAGCGCGACAGCGAACTACGAGCAGTACTTC.

This clone was detected once. The CDR3 sequence: CASSRGPDTYEQYF. DNA for the CDR3: TGTGCCAGCAGCCGTGGACCCGATACCTACGAGCAGTACTTC. The J gene is TRBJ2-7, the V gene TRBV7-6, with D uncertain. The CDR3 is made up of 14 amino acids. Germline CDR1 SGHVS, CDR2 FNYEAQ. V dropped 5 bases and J dropped 2 bases, with 13 bases sitting between them.

J is TRBJ2-3 and V is TRBV29-1, with D maybe TRBD1 (5 bases). The V gene's germline CDR1 is SQVTM and CDR2 ANQGSEA. This CDR3 is built from 14 residues. V dropped 1 base and J dropped 4 bases, with 12 bases sitting between them. CDR3: CSVEGAGIADTQYF. Written as DNA, the CDR3 is TGCAGCGTTGAAGGGGCAGGGATCGCAGATACGCAGTATTTT.

This clone has a single count. The V and J genes are TRBV9 and TRBJ2-1; possible D gene TRBD2, 6 bases. The CDR3 consists of 18 residues. Germline V gene sequence: CDR1 SGDLS, CDR2 YYNGEE. The germline V and J ends were trimmed by 0 bases and 1 base, with 17 bases remaining between them. The CDR3 region has the DNA TGTGCCAGCAGCGTAGTAGGGAGTGGGACTGTTTCCTACAATGAGCAGTTCTTC. This sequence encodes CASSVVGSGTVSYNEQFF.

This chain links TRBV2 with TRBJ2-3; TRBD2 is a possible D gene (5 bases). The V gene lost 4 bases and the J gene lost 3 bases, with 8 bases spanning the gap. The CDR3 length is 13 residues. Germline V gives CDR1 SNHLY, CDR2 FYNNEI. CDR3 protein: CASSVGGTDTQYF. The CDR3 nucleotides read TGTGCCAGCAGTGTAGGCGGGACAGATACGCAGTATTTT.

The chain links TRBV19 to TRBJ1-1, with 8 bases aligning to TRBD1. CDR1 and CDR2 (germline): LNHDA, SQIVND (reference sequence). The CDR3 covers 19 residues. V was clipped by 5 bases and J by 0 bases; unmatched bases: 17. The CDR3 sequence is CASSAYRDRRLQMNTEAFF. Written as DNA, the CDR3 is TGTGCCAGTAGTGCGTATAGGGACAGGAGGCTACAAATGAACACTGAAGCTTTCTTT.

The genes are TRBV18 and TRBJ1-5, with D unresolved. V lost 2 bases, J lost 0 bases, and 8 bases lay in between. The CDR3 runs to 15 residues. From germline, CDR1 is KGHSH and CDR2 LQKENI. The CDR3 DNA reads TGTGCCAGCTCACCAGGGGAATCTAGCAATCAGCCCCAGCATTTT. Its translation is CASSPGESSNQPQHF. The full variable domain, its missing parts supplied by reference TRBV18 and TRBJ1-5, is NAGVMQNPRHLVRRRGQEARLRCSPMKGHSHVYWYRQLPEEGLKFMVYLQKENIIDESGMPKERFSAEFPKEGPSILRIQQVVRGDSAAYFCASSPGESSNQPQHFGDGTRLSIL.

The V gene is TRBV10-3, the J gene TRBJ1-5, with a possible D match to TRBD1 (6 bases). V lost 3 bases and J lost 0, with 12 bases in between. Per germline, CDR1 ENHRY and CDR2 SYGVKD. The length of the CDR3 is 16 residues. CDR3 loop: CAISEQGLISNQPQHF. The CDR3 DNA is TGTGCCATCAGTGAACAGGGACTCATTAGCAATCAGCCCCAGCATTTT.

This chain uses TRBV6-6 with TRBJ2-2; perhaps TRBD1 as D (6 bases). This CDR3 is 16 amino acids long. Trimming removed 2 bases at V and 4 bases at J, with 14 bases between. CDR1 and CDR2 from the germline V gene are MNHNY and SVGAGI (reference sequence). The CDR3 DNA reads TGTGCCAGCAGTTACCTCGGACAGCTAACCACCGGGGAGCTGTTTTTT. It encodes CASSYLGQLTTGELFF.

The chain is built from TRBV2 and TRBJ2-6; 7 nucleotides match TRBD1. V dropped 6 bases and J dropped 0; count of bases not matched to a gene: 8. The CDR3 consists of 17 residues. Looked up from germline, CDR1 is SNHLY and CDR2 is FYNNEI. The CDR3 is CASRPGQIFSGANVLTF. The CDR3 coding sequence is TGTGCCAGCAGGCCGGGACAGATTTTCTCTGGGGCCAACGTCCTGACTTTC.

This sequence joins TRBV6-1 and TRBJ2-5; weak D call: TRBD2 (6 bases). Trimming left V 8 bases short and J 5 bases short, with 12 bases between. Germline lookup yields CDR1 MNHNS and CDR2 SASEGT. There are 12 residues in the CDR3. The CDR3 here is CASPAGRETQYF. CDR3 DNA: TGTGCCAGCCCCGCGGGGAGGGAGACCCAGTACTTC.

The gene calls are TRBV30 and TRBJ2-7; 7 bases are shared with TRBD1. Losses at the gene ends were 2 bases for V and 7 bases for J; bases not matched to a gene: 8. CDR1 and CDR2 (germline): GTSNPN, SVGIG (reference sequence). The CDR3 runs to 13 residues. The CDR3, as DNA: TGTGCCTGGAGTTACCTTCAGGGGGTAGAGCAGTACTTC. This gives the protein CAWSYLQGVEQYF. The full variable domain, its missing parts supplied by reference TRBV30 and TRBJ2-7, is SQTIHQWPATLVQPVGSPLSLECTVEGTSNPNLYWYRQAAGRGLQLLFYSVGIGQISSEVPQNLSASRPQDRQFILSSKKLLLSDSGFYLCAWSYLQGVEQYFGPGTRLTVT.

V gene TRBV5-1 combines with J gene TRBJ2-5; a weak D match, TRBD1 (6 bases). Germline CDR1 SGHRS, CDR2 YFSETQ. The CDR3 extends over 14 amino acids. V was pared by 6 bases and J by 1 base, with 13 bases between. This chain's CDR3 is CASTLDSPQETQYF. The CDR3 DNA reads TGCGCCAGCACCCTGGACAGTCCCCAAGAGACCCAGTACTTC.

The rearrangement joins TRBV28 to TRBJ2-2, with 11 bases matching TRBD1. The CDR3 totals 17 residues. Per germline, CDR1 MDHEN and CDR2 SYDVKM. V lost 6 bases to trimming and J lost 3 bases; unmatched junction nucleotides: 9. The CDR3 DNA reads as TGTGCCAGCAGGAATACCGGGACAGGGGGTTACACCGGGGAGCTGTTTTTT. It encodes CASRNTGTGGYTGELFF.

V usage is TRBV6-1 and J usage is TRBJ1-4; D is unresolved. The CDR3 extends over 15 amino acids. Germline V gene sequence: CDR1 MNHNS, CDR2 SASEGT. The germline V and J ends were trimmed by 4 bases and 0 bases, with 9 bases remaining between them. CDR3 amino acids: CASSAQKTTNEKLFF. In nucleotides, the CDR3 is TGTGCCAGCAGTGCCCAAAAAACAACTAATGAAAAACTGTTTTTT.

The chain recombines TRBV28 with TRBJ2-7; 11 positions match TRBD2. V lost 7 bases to trimming and J lost 9 bases; unmatched junction nucleotides: 11. The CDR3 has 14 residues. Germline CDR1 MDHEN, CDR2 SYDVKM. CDR3 in amino acids: CASTIAGGPIRQYF. CDR3 coding DNA: TGTGCCAGCACCATAGCGGGAGGGCCCATTCGGCAGTACTTC.

This chain uses TRBV28 with TRBJ2-2; D ambiguous. Germline values: CDR1 MDHEN, CDR2 SYDVKM. V shed 5 bases and J shed 1 base, with 2 bases lying between them. This CDR3 is 12 amino acids long. CDR3 sequence (DNA): TGTGCCAGCAGTAAGAACACCGGGGAGCTGTTTTTT. Amino acid sequence: CASSKNTGELFF.

The chain combines TRBV7-2 with TRBJ2-5; TRBD2 agrees at 14 bases. Germline assignment: CDR1 SGHTA and CDR2 FQGNSA. The V segment lost 4 bases and the J segment 7 bases; nucleotides outside the gene matches: 2. The CDR3 runs to 14 residues. The CDR3 loop is CASSSGLAGGTQYF. Here the CDR3 DNA reads TGTGCCAGCAGCTCCGGACTAGCGGGGGGGACCCAGTACTTC.

This sequence joins TRBV28 and TRBJ1-2; D remains unclear. The CDR3 is 14 residues long. Germline CDR1 reads MDHEN; CDR2 reads SYDVKM. Trimming took 5 bases from V and 5 from J, leaving 15 bases between them. The chain's CDR3 is CASSETAVLYGYTF. CDR3 in DNA: TGTGCCAGCAGTGAAACAGCAGTGTTGTATGGCTACACCTTC.

This chain uses TRBV2 with TRBJ1-4; TRBD1 matches at 8 bases. The germline CDR1 and CDR2 sequences are SNHLY and FYNNEI. The CDR3 runs to 15 residues. The J segment lost 3 bases and the V segment lost 7 bases, leaving 7 bases of the junction unmatched. CDR3 amino acids: CASNPRTGSNEKLFF. The CDR3 region has the DNA TGTGCCAGCAACCCCCGGACAGGGTCTAATGAAAAACTGTTTTTT.

The chain uses TRBV30 and TRBJ2-5; D call uncertain. The CDR3 consists of 12 residues. Trimming stripped 1 base from V and 3 bases from J, with 6 bases between. CDR1 and CDR2 (germline): GTSNPN, SVGIG (reference sequence). The CDR3 reads CAWSEAKETQYF. The CDR3 nucleotides are TGTGCCTGGAGTGAGGCTAAAGAGACCCAGTACTTC.

The rearrangement uses TRBV5-5 and TRBJ1-3; D remains unclear. This CDR3 has 12 amino acids. V lost 1 base and J 8 bases, leaving 7 bases between the germline ends. Germline lookup yields CDR1 SGHKS and CDR2 YYEKEE (reference sequence). CDR3: CASSLSGDTIYF. CDR3 sequence (DNA): TGTGCCAGCAGCTTGTCGGGAGACACCATATATTTT.

This clone was recorded once. This chain connects TRBV5-1 to TRBJ2-2, with TRBD1 matching over 7 bases. J lost 0 bases, V lost 3 bases, and 2 bases had no gene match. The CDR3 consists of 15 residues. Germline CDR1 reads SGHRS; CDR2 reads YFSETQ. The CDR3 sequence: CASSSTGANTGELFF. DNA of the CDR3: TGCGCCAGCAGCTCTACAGGGGCGAACACCGGGGAGCTGTTTTTT. Together with reference TRBV5-1 and TRBJ2-2, the CDR3 gives the full variable domain: KAGVTQTPRYLIKTRGQQVTLSCSPISGHRSVSWYQQTPGQGLQFLFEYFSETQRNKGNFPGRFSGRQFSNSRSEMNVSTLELGDSALYLCASSSTGANTGELFFGEGSRLTVL.